A single sample gave rise to the 20 T cell receptor beta chains below, sequenced in a study of control samples from healthy donors and cancer patients. The data were produced by immunoSEQ multiplex PCR, yet TCRdb's version contains in-frame clones alone and is incomplete. The sample has roughly 55,000 clones; under 95% are singletons. The specimen was PBMCs. The receptors were gathered from a man aged 40-50 years with colorectal cancer.

The rearrangement uses TRBV9 and TRBJ2-2; unclear D gene. Trimming cost V 2 bases and J 3 bases, with 8 bases left between them. CDR1 SGDLS and CDR2 YYNGEE come from the germline V gene. The CDR3 loop spans 14 amino acids. The CDR3: CASSVTPDTGELFF. In DNA form, the CDR3 reads TGTGCCAGCAGCGTTACCCCAGACACCGGGGAGCTGTTTTTT.

CDR3 bases: TGTGCCAGCAGTGAGCGGGGAAGGTCCTACGAGCAGTACTTC. As protein: CASSERGRSYEQYF. This chain connects TRBV2 to TRBJ2-7, with a tentative D call TRBD2 (6 bases). The CDR3 runs to 14 residues. Germline V gene data show CDR1 as SNHLY and CDR2 as FYNNEI. V lost 3 bases and J 1 base, leaving 10 bases between the germline ends.

CDR3 sequence reads: CASSIGVGGRNTEAFF. CDR3 DNA sequence: TGTGCCAGTAGTATAGGAGTAGGGGGGAGGAACACTGAAGCTTTCTTT. The chain recombines TRBV19 with TRBJ1-1; D possibly corresponds to TRBD1 (6 bases). Germline V CDR1 and CDR2: LNHDA, SQIVND (reference sequence). Trimming pared 1 base from V and 1 base from J, leaving 13 bases between. This CDR3 has 16 amino acids.

The CDR3 DNA reads TGTGCCAGCACCTACTCACAGGAGACAAACACCGGGGAGCTGTTTTTT. Amino acids: CASTYSQETNTGELFF. The rearrangement uses TRBV2 and TRBJ2-2; tentatively, D is TRBD1 (5 bases). Deletions cut 7 bases from V and 2 bases from J, with 17 bases between. The CDR3 runs 16 residues. Germline V lookup: CDR1 SNHLY, CDR2 FYNNEI.

The V call is TRBV7-3, the J call TRBJ1-2, with D possibly being TRBD1 (5 bases). The CDR3 loop spans 16 amino acids. Trimming shortened V by 8 bases and J by 4 bases, and 23 bases separated the two germline ends. Germline CDR1 is SGHTA and CDR2 is FQGTGA. The CDR3 loop is CASPPPGEWFGYGYTF. In DNA, the CDR3 is TGTGCCAGCCCCCCCCCGGGGGAGTGGTTTGGCTATGGCTACACCTTC.

The chain recombines TRBV5-4 with TRBJ1-2; no clear D gene. This CDR3 has 13 amino acids. Trimming cost V 3 bases and J 1 base, with 7 bases left between them. CDR1 is SGHNT, CDR2 YYREEE, per germline (reference sequence). CDR3 nucleotides: TGTGCCAGCAGCTCGGACGGTAACTATGGCTACACCTTC. It codes for CASSSDGNYGYTF.

The chain carries TRBV5-6 and TRBJ1-2; D may be TRBD1 (5 bases). Trimming pared 1 base from V and 7 bases from J, leaving 20 bases between. The CDR3 is made up of 16 amino acids. Germline V gene data show CDR1 as SGHDT and CDR2 as YYEEEE. CDR3 DNA: TGTGCCAGCAGCTTGCGTCAGGGTAGAATAGTAGGTGGCTACACCTTC. This translates into CASSLRQGRIVGGYTF.

The rearrangement links TRBV30 to TRBJ1-2; 10 positions match TRBD1. This CDR3 is 14 amino acids long. With V trimmed by 4 bases and J by 4 bases, 6 bases remained unmatched. The V gene's germline CDR1 is GTSNPN and CDR2 SVGIG (reference sequence). As DNA, the CDR3 is TGTGCCTGGACACGGGACAGGGGCCTCTATGGCTACACCTTC. Amino acid sequence: CAWTRDRGLYGYTF.

The J gene is TRBJ1-1, the V gene TRBV6-5, with D possibly matching TRBD1 (6 bases). With 6 bases removed from V and 5 bases from J, the gap between germline ends came to 10 bases. CDR1 MNHEY and CDR2 SVGAGI come from the germline V gene. The CDR3 has 12 amino acids. The DNA for the CDR3 is TGTGCCAGCAGGCAGGGGTGGACTGAAGCTTTCTTT. Amino acids: CASRQGWTEAFF.

The chain carries TRBV19 and TRBJ1-4, with D possibly being TRBD1 (6 bases). Germline V CDR1 and CDR2: LNHDA, SQIVND (reference sequence). Trimming pared 4 bases from V and 1 base from J, leaving 7 bases between. The CDR3 length is 14 residues. The CDR3 here is CASSKQGTNEKLFF. The DNA for the CDR3 is TGTGCCAGTAGTAAACAGGGAACTAATGAAAAACTGTTTTTT.

Notes on this clone: Other DNA variants within this sample encode the same CDR3. The rearrangement uses TRBV5-1 and TRBJ1-1, with D unclear. The CDR3 has 14 amino acids. The germline V and J ends were trimmed by 0 bases and 0 bases, with 6 bases remaining between them. The germline CDR1 and CDR2 sequences are SGHRS and YFSETQ. The DNA of the CDR3 is TGCGCCAGCAGCTTGGAGTTAGTGAACACTGAAGCTTTCTTT. Its protein is CASSLELVNTEAFF. Full variable domain (rest looked up from reference TRBV5-1 and TRBJ1-1): KAGVTQTPRYLIKTRGQQVTLSCSPISGHRSVSWYQQTPGQGLQFLFEYFSETQRNKGNFPGRFSGRQFSNSRSEMNVSTLELGDSALYLCASSLELVNTEAFFGQGTRLTVV.

The CDR3 DNA follows: TGTGCCAGCAGTTACGACAGGTTCTACGAGCAGTACTTC. It yields the protein CASSYDRFYEQYF. The V and J genes are TRBV6-2 or TRBV6-3 and TRBJ2-7; D possibly corresponds to TRBD1 (6 bases). Germline V gene sequence: CDR1 MNHEY, CDR2 SVGEGT. This CDR3 region has 13 residues. Trimming pared 2 bases from V and 3 bases from J, leaving 8 bases between.

V gene TRBV6-4 combines with J gene TRBJ2-2; 7 bases are a match to TRBD1. V gave up 5 bases and J gave up 6 bases; unmatched junction bases: 9. From germline, CDR1 is MRHNA and CDR2 SNTAGT. The CDR3 has 15 amino acids. Written as DNA, the CDR3 is TGTGCCAGCAGTTTACAGGGGAACGCCGCCGGGGAGCTGTTTTTT. This sequence encodes CASSLQGNAAGELFF.

V gene TRBV7-9 combines with J gene TRBJ2-1; the match to TRBD2 covers 11 bases. Germline CDR1 reads SEHNR; CDR2 reads FQNEAQ (reference sequence). Losses at the gene ends were 3 bases for V and 0 bases for J; bases not matched to a gene: 1. The CDR3 sequence is 16 residues long. CDR3 protein: CASSLGLAASYNEQFF. CDR3 nucleotide sequence: TGTGCCAGCAGCTTGGGACTAGCGGCCTCCTACAATGAGCAGTTCTTC.

In this sample, this clone turned up a few times. The chain uses TRBV30 and TRBJ2-2; maybe TRBD1 (5 bases). V was trimmed by 0 bases and J by 7 bases, leaving 12 bases between them. The germline V gene has CDR1 GTSNPN and CDR2 SVGIG (reference sequence). CDR3 size: 14 residues. The chain's CDR3 is CAWSVLRGRGELFF. CDR3 DNA sequence: TGTGCCTGGAGTGTACTAAGGGGCCGCGGGGAGCTGTTTTTT.

This chain joins TRBV27 and TRBJ2-7, with D maybe TRBD2 (5 bases). Trimming left V 0 bases short and J 2 bases short, with 20 bases between. Per germline, CDR1 MNHEY and CDR2 SMNVEV (reference sequence). The CDR3 runs to 18 residues. Here the CDR3 reads CASSLSRDQPFRAYEQYF. The CDR3 nucleotides read TGTGCCAGCAGTTTATCCCGGGATCAACCTTTTAGGGCCTACGAGCAGTACTTC.

CDR3 bases: TGTGCCAGCAGCATCCGGAAGGCAGCCCATAGCAATCAGCCCCAGCATTTT. Translation: CASSIRKAAHSNQPQHF. V and J are TRBV21-1 and TRBJ1-5. TRBV21-1 is a recognized pseudogene. The length of the CDR3 is 17 residues.

The table lists this clone with a count of one. The chain carries TRBV15 and TRBJ1-2; D is uncertain. Germline V lookup: CDR1 LNHNV, CDR2 YYDKDF (reference sequence). V was pared by 1 base and J by 5 bases, with 8 bases between. The CDR3 length is 13 residues. The CDR3 nucleotides are TGTGCCACCAGCAGAGCTGAGGGTTATGGCTACACCTTC. This sequence encodes CATSRAEGYGYTF.

The V gene is TRBV14, the J gene TRBJ1-1; D call uncertain. Germline CDR1 SGHDN, CDR2 FVKESK. CDR3 length: 11 residues. Deletions cut 1 base from V and 7 bases from J, with 4 bases between. The CDR3 protein is CASSQGIEAFF. The CDR3 nucleotides are TGTGCCAGCAGCCAAGGTATTGAAGCTTTCTTT.

The CDR3 spells CASSYSMNRMNTEAFF. DNA for the CDR3: TGTGCCAGCAGTTACTCGATGAACAGAATGAACACTGAAGCTTTCTTT. V gene TRBV6-5 combines with J gene TRBJ1-1, with D unclear. Trimming stripped 0 bases from V and 0 bases from J, with 11 bases between. Germline V gene data show CDR1 as MNHEY and CDR2 as SVGAGI. The CDR3 covers 16 residues.